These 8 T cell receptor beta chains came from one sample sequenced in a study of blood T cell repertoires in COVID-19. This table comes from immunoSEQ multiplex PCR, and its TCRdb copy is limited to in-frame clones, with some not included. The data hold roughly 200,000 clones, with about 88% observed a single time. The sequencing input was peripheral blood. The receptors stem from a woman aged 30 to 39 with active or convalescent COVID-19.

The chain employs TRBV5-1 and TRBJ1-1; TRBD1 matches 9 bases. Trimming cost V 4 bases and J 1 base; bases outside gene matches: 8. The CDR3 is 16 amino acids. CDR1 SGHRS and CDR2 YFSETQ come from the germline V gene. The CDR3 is CASSPVQGAKNTEAFF. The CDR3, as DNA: TGCGCCAGCAGCCCTGTACAGGGGGCGAAGAACACTGAAGCTTTCTTT.

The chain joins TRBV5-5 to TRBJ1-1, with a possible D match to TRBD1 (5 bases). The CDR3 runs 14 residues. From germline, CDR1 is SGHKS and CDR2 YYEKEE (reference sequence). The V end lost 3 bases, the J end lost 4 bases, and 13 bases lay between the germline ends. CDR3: CASSWGTTVTEAFF. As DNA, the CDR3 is TGTGCCAGCAGCTGGGGCACGACGGTCACTGAAGCTTTCTTT.

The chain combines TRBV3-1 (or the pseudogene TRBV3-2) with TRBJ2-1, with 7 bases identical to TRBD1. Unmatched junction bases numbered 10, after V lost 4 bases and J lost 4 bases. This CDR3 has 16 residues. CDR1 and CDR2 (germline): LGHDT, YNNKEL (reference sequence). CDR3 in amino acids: CASSRLSGTEYNEQFF. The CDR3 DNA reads TGTGCCAGCAGCCGACTTTCCGGGACAGAATACAATGAGCAGTTCTTC.

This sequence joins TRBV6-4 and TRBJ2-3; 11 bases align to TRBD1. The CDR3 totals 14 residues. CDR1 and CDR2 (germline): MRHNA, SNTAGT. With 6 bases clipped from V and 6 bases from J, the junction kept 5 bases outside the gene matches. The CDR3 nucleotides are TGTGCCAGCAGGCGGACAGGGGGCGCGGATACGCAGTATTTT. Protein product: CASRRTGGADTQYF.

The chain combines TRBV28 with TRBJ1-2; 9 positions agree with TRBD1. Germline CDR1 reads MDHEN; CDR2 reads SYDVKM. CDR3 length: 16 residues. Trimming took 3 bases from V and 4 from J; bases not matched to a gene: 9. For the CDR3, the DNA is TGTGCCAGCAGTTTTGGGACAGGGTATTCGTCCTATGGCTACACCTTC. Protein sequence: CASSFGTGYSSYGYTF.

CDR3 in DNA: TGTGCCAGCAGCTTAGACAGGGGAACCTACAATGAGCAGTTCTTC. It translates to CASSLDRGTYNEQFF. The chain combines TRBV7-8 with TRBJ2-1; 7 bases fit TRBD1. Unmatched junction bases numbered 2, after V lost 1 base and J lost 2 bases. The CDR3 contains 15 residues. Germline V gives CDR1 SGHVS, CDR2 FQNEAQ.

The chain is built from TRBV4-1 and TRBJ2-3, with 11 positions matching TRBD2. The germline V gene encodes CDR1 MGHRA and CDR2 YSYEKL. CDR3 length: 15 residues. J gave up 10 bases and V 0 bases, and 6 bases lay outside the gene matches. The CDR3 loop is CASSQELAGADAQYF. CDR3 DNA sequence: TGCGCCAGCAGCCAAGAACTAGCGGGAGCCGATGCGCAGTATTTT.

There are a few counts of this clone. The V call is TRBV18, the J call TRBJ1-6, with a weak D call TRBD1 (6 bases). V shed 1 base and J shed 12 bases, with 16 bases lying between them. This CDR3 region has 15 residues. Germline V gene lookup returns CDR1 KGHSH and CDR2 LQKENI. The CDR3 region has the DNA TGTGCCAGCTCACCACATCCTCCACAGGGTAAACCCCTCCACTTT. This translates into CASSPHPPQGKPLHF.